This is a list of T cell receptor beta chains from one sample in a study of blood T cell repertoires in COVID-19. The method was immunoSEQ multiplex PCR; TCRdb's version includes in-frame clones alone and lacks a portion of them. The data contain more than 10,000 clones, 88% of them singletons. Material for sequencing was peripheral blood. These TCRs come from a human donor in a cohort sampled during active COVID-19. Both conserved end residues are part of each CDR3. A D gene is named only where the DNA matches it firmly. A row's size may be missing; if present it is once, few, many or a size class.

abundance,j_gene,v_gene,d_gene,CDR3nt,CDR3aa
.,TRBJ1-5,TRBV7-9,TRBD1,TGTGCCAGCAGCTTAGGAGGGGGCCGCAATCAGCCCCAGCATTTT,CASSLGGGRNQPQHF
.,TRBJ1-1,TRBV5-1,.,TGCGCCAGCAACCTAGGGGGATTCAACACTGAAGCTTTCTTT,CASNLGGFNTEAFF
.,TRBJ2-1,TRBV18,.,TGTGCCAGCTCACTCTTACAGGTGGCCACCTACAATGAGCAGTTCTTC,CASSLLQVATYNEQFF
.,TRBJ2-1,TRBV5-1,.,TGCGCCAGCAGCTTGGGTACAGGGAGAAGCTCCTACAATGAGCAGTTCTTC,CASSLGTGRSSYNEQFF
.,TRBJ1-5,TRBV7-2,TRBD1,TGTGCCAGCAGGCCGACAGGGGGAAAGCAGCCCCAGCATTTT,CASRPTGGKQPQHF
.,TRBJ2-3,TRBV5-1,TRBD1,TGCGCCAGCTCACGCGGGACAGGCACCACAGATACGCAGTATTTT,CASSRGTGTTDTQYF
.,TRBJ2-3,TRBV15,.,TGTGCCACCAGCAGAGGCCGAGGAGATACGCAGTATTTT,CATSRGRGDTQYF
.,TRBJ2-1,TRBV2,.,TGTGCCAGCAACCTGGGGGGGGCTGGTAGCGATGAGCAGTTCTTC,CASNLGGAGSDEQFF
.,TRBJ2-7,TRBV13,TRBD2,TGTGCCAGCAGCCCTGAGCGGGAGAACGACGAGCAGTACTTC,CASSPERENDEQYF
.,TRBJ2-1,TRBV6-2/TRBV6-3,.,TGTGCCAGCAGTTTTCAGGGTTACAATGAGCAGTTCTTC,CASSFQGYNEQFF
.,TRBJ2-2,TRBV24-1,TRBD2,TGTGCCTCCGCTCCGGGACTAGCGGGAGGACTCAACACCGGGGAGCTGTTTTTT,CASAPGLAGGLNTGELFF
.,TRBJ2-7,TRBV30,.,TGTGCCTGGAGTTCAACAGGGAATTCCTACGAGCAGTACTTC,CAWSSTGNSYEQYF
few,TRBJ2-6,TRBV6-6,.,TGTGCCAGCAGTTCAGGGACTGGGGCCAACGTCCTGACTTTC,CASSSGTGANVLTF
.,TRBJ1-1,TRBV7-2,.,TGTGCCAGCAGGGATACCCAGGGTAGGACTGAAGCTTTCTTT,CASRDTQGRTEAFF
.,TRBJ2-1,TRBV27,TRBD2,TGTGCCAGCAGTTCAGGGACTAGCGGATACAATGAGCAGTTCTTC,CASSSGTSGYNEQFF
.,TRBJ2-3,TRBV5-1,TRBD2,TGCGCCAGCAGCTTGCGGACAGGGGGCCTGAGACTAGCGGGAGGGCCTGTCACAGATACGCAGTATTTT,CASSLRTGGLRLAGGPVTDTQYF
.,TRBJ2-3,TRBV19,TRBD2,TGTGCCAGTACCCCTTATGTCCCGACTAGCGGAGCAGATACGCAGTATTTT,CASTPYVPTSGADTQYF
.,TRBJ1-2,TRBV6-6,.,TGTGCCAGCAGTAAACAGGGAGATGGCTACACCTTC,CASSKQGDGYTF
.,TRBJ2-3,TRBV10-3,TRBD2,TGTGCCATCAGTGATGGTGGGAGGGCCGGCCCAGATACGCAGTATTTT,CAISDGGRAGPDTQYF
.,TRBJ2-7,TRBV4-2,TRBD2,TGTGCCAGCAGCCAAGTCCCGGGGGGATCCTACGAGCAGTACTTC,CASSQVPGGSYEQYF
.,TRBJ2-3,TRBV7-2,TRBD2,TGTGCCAGCAGCCAAACCAGGACTAGCGCAGATACGCAGTATTTT,CASSQTRTSADTQYF
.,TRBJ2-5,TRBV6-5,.,TGTGCCAGCAGTAGCAGGGTACCGGAGACCCAGTACTTC,CASSSRVPETQYF
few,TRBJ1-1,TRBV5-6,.,TGTGCCAGCAGCCCCGAGAGGTTTAGGAACACTGAAGCTTTCTTT,CASSPERFRNTEAFF
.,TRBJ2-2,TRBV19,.,TGTGCCAGTAGTATGCAGCGGCGAGTCACCGGGGAGCTGTTTTTT,CASSMQRRVTGELFF
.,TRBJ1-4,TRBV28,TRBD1,TGTGCCAGCAGGCCTCCAGGGGGAAGGAATGAAAAACTGTTTTTT,CASRPPGGRNEKLFF
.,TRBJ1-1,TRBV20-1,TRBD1,TGCAGTGCTAGTCGGGACAGGGGCGGGGTAGCTTTCTTT,CSASRDRGGVAFF
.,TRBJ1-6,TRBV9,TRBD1,TGTGCCAGCAGCCCTACAGGGGGTACGGATTCACCCCTCCACTTT,CASSPTGGTDSPLHF
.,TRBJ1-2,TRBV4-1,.,TGCGCCAGCAGCAGCCCCGGGGGTGGGTTCTATGGCTACACCTTC,CASSSPGGGFYGYTF
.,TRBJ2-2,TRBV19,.,TGTGCCAGTAGTATTTCAGGGGCGACCGGGGAGCTGTTTTTT,CASSISGATGELFF
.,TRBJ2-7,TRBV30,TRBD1,TGTGCCTGGAGTCCAGGGACAGGGGTGTACGAGCAGTACTTC,CAWSPGTGVYEQYF
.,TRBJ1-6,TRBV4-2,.,TGTGCCAGCAGCCAAGACAGGGGAAATTCACCCCTCCACTTT,CASSQDRGNSPLHF
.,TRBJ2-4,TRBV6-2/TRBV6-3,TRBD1,TGTGCCAGCAGTTCCGGGACAGGGGGTTATATAGCCAAAAACATTCAGTACTTC,CASSSGTGGYIAKNIQYF
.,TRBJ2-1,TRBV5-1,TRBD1,TGCGCCAGCAGCACCAGACAGGGTGACAATGAGCAGTTCTTC,CASSTRQGDNEQFF
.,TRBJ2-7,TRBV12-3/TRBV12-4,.,TGTGCCAGCAGGCAGGGTGCCCCATACGAGCAGTACTTC,CASRQGAPYEQYF
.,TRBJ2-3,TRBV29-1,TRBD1,TGCAGCGTTGTGGGACAGGGGGACGTCGGCACAGATACGCAGTATTTT,CSVVGQGDVGTDTQYF
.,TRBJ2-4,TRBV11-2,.,TGTGCCAGCAGCTTAGGTTTACGGGAAAACATTCAGTACTTC,CASSLGLRENIQYF
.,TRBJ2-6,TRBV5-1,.,TGCGCCAGCAGCGTCCCCTCCGGCCGTGACATTTACTCTGGGGCCAACGTCCTGACTTTC,CASSVPSGRDIYSGANVLTF
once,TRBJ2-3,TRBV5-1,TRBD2,TGCGCCAGCAGCGCCGGGACTAGTTCAGATACGCAGTATTTT,CASSAGTSSDTQYF